This T cell receptor beta chain was sequenced during a study of blood T cells in healthy people across ages. Study results and limitations: It was held that the diversity estimates obtained from one million T cells were underestimates. With unsorted PBMCs, a conclusive comparison of naive versus antigen-experienced cells was not possible.

Germline CDR1 is DFQATT and CDR2 is SNEGSKA (reference sequence). This CDR3 is 15 amino acids long. For the second PCR, which ran for about 6 to 11 cycles, a sample-barcoded 5' primer and a J-beta primer mix were used. TCRdb ran MiXCR on the 5' RACE reads and lists one entry per CDR3 protein. The table has about 670,000 distinct CDR3 sequences, 45% to 60% seen once. Note on this clonotype: What it binds is not known. With a much larger clone just one base away, this may be a read error.

Samples each had at least 5 micrograms of total RNA extracted. Material for sequencing was blood. The chain combines TRBV20-1 with TRBJ2-1; D is perhaps TRBD1 or TRBD2 (5 bases each). The J call may be incorrect, as the DNA end agrees better with TRBJ2-7. The sequence was collected from a woman aged 80 or older in good health. The CDR3 DNA follows: TGCAGTGCAAGGGACGGGCGATACTCCTACAATGAGCAGTACTTC. This encodes CSARDGRYSYNEQYF.